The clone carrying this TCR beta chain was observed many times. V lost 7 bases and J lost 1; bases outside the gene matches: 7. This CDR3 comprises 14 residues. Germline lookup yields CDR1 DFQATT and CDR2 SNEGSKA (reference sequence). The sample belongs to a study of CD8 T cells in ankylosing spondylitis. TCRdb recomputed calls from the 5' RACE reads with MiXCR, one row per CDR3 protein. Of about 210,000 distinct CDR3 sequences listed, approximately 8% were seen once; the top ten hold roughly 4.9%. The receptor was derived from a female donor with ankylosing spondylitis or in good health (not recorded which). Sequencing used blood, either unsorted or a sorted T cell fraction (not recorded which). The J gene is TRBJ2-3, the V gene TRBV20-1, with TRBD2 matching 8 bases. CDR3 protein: CSVISSGGTDTQYF. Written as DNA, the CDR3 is TGCAGTGTCATAAGTAGCGGGGGCACAGATACGCAGTATTTT.